One sample yielded the 14 T cell receptor beta chains listed below, sequenced in a study of cytomegalovirus exposure and HLA in healthy donors. A multiplex PCR was run with 60 Vbeta primers and 13 Jbeta primers. Using immunoSEQ multiplex PCR, the repertoire was profiled, and TCRdb retains in-frame clones only, with some absent. The table shows fewer than 250,000 clones, with about three quarters occurring only once. Sequencing was performed on PBMCs. Every receptor here comes from a woman aged 25 to 45 in good health and CMV-seropositive.

The chain recombines TRBV29-1 with TRBJ1-2; D is uncertain. V was cut by 0 bases and J by 8 bases, with 10 bases left in between. Germline CDR1 is SQVTM and CDR2 is ANQGSEA. The CDR3 length is 12 residues. DNA for the CDR3: TGCAGCGTTGAAGAGGCATTCGGGGGCTACACCTTC. Encoded protein: CSVEEAFGGYTF.

This CDR3 reads CASSGGDRLGREKLFF. Written as DNA, the CDR3 is TGTGCCAGCAGCGGGGGGGACCGATTAGGGCGGGAAAAACTGTTTTTT. V gene TRBV5-6 combines with J gene TRBJ1-4, with a possible D match to TRBD1 (5 bases). Trimming took 4 bases from V and 8 from J, leaving 21 bases between them. The CDR3 sequence is 16 residues long. Germline V gives CDR1 SGHDT, CDR2 YYEEEE.

The genes are TRBV4-2 and TRBJ1-1; weak D call: TRBD1 (6 bases). Germline lookup yields CDR1 LGHNA and CDR2 YNFKEQ. V shed 4 bases and J shed 2 bases, with 14 bases lying between them. The CDR3 totals 15 residues. The CDR3 coding sequence is TGTGCCAGCAGCCCAAGGGGGGGCCTTAACACTGAAGCTTTCTTT. Translated: CASSPRGGLNTEAFF.

This chain uses TRBV27 with TRBJ2-2; D is possibly TRBD2 (6 bases). Trimming removed 4 bases at V and 0 bases at J, with 15 bases between. CDR1 is MNHEY and CDR2 is SMNVEV in the germline V gene (reference sequence). This CDR3 has 17 amino acids. CDR3 sequence reads: CASSSPGLPANTGELFF. Written as DNA, the CDR3 is TGTGCCAGCAGTTCCCCGGGACTGCCGGCGAACACCGGGGAGCTGTTTTTT.

The rearrangement links TRBV6-1 to TRBJ1-1; tentatively, D is TRBD1 (5 bases). In germline, CDR1 is MNHNS, CDR2 SASEGT. CDR3 size: 13 residues. With 3 bases removed from V and 4 bases from J, the gap between germline ends came to 9 bases. The DNA of the CDR3 is TGTGCCAGCAGTGACCAGGGAGGCACTGAAGCTTTCTTT. It specifies CASSDQGGTEAFF.

The V gene is TRBV7-2, the J gene TRBJ1-6; D is ambiguous. V was clipped by 5 bases and J by 7 bases, with 9 bases between them. CDR1 is SGHTA and CDR2 is FQGNSA in the germline V gene. There are 13 residues in the CDR3. CDR3 sequence: CASSKERNSPLHF. In DNA form, the CDR3 reads TGTGCCAGCAGCAAGGAGAGGAATTCACCCCTCCACTTT.

This sequence joins TRBV9 and TRBJ1-4; tentatively, D is TRBD1 (6 bases). Germline V lookup: CDR1 SGDLS, CDR2 YYNGEE. There are 17 residues in the CDR3. Trimming took 4 bases from V and 5 from J, leaving 21 bases between them. The CDR3: CASSPTPRGAPNEKLFF. The CDR3, as DNA: TGTGCCAGCAGCCCCACCCCCCGGGGGGCGCCGAATGAAAAACTGTTTTTT.

This clone has only a few counts. The chain employs TRBV5-1 and TRBJ1-6; no clear D gene. The CDR3 consists of 16 residues. V lost 1 base, J lost 5 bases, and 13 bases lay in between. Germline V gives CDR1 SGHRS, CDR2 YFSETQ. CDR3 nucleotides: TGCGCCAGCAGCTTGAGGGTTTCGGAGGATAATTCACCCCTCCACTTT. Protein product: CASSLRVSEDNSPLHF.

This clone was counted only a few times. The rearrangement uses TRBV27 and TRBJ2-5; 7 positions match TRBD1. The CDR3 extends over 15 amino acids. Germline CDR1 and CDR2: MNHEY and SMNVEV (reference sequence). Germline trimming cut 8 bases from V and 1 base from J; bases unmatched to any gene: 10. The CDR3 region is CASGKLDRAQETQYF. The CDR3 DNA reads as TGTGCCAGCGGAAAACTCGACAGGGCCCAAGAGACCCAGTACTTC.

The genes are TRBV7-2 and TRBJ1-5; no clear D. The CDR3 loop spans 14 amino acids. Germline lookup yields CDR1 SGHTA and CDR2 FQGNSA. Trimming took off 0 bases at V and 5 bases at J, with 8 bases between the two ends. The CDR3 loop reads CASSLAQEDQPQHF. CDR3 nucleotide sequence: TGTGCCAGCAGCTTAGCGCAAGAGGATCAGCCCCAGCATTTT.

This clone came up once. V is TRBV9 and J is TRBJ2-3, with D possibly being TRBD2 (5 bases). Trimming pared 5 bases from V and 7 bases from J, leaving 20 bases between. CDR1 SGDLS and CDR2 YYNGEE come from the germline V gene. This CDR3 contains 15 residues. In nucleotides, the CDR3 is TGTGCCAGCAGGGGTTCGGGGAGCGGTGGGAATACGCAGTATTTT. Translated: CASRGSGSGGNTQYF.

The rearrangement joins TRBV7-2 to TRBJ2-2; 7 bases match TRBD1. This CDR3 contains 17 residues. Trimming at V came to 2 bases and at J to 0 bases, leaving 6 bases not matched to a gene. Germline loops: CDR1 SGHTA, CDR2 FQGNSA. The CDR3 loop reads CASSLRGQRSNTGELFF. CDR3 coding DNA: TGTGCCAGCAGCTTAAGGGGACAGCGATCGAACACCGGGGAGCTGTTTTTT.

The chain recombines TRBV30 with TRBJ1-1; no reliable D call. The germline CDR1 and CDR2 sequences are GTSNPN and SVGIG (reference sequence). The CDR3 is 12 residues long. V dropped 4 bases and J dropped 11 bases, with 17 bases sitting between them. The CDR3 bases are TGTGCCTGGATATCGACGGCAGGCTCTGCTTTCTTT. It codes for CAWISTAGSAFF.

The chain couples TRBV25-1 to TRBJ1-1; D remains ambiguous. V lost 6 bases and J 0 bases, leaving 5 bases between the germline ends. The CDR3 is 12 residues long. CDR1 and CDR2 from the germline V gene are MGHDK and SYGVNS. The CDR3 is CASRGVNTEAFF. The CDR3 DNA follows: TGTGCCAGCAGGGGAGTGAACACTGAAGCTTTCTTT.